This T cell receptor (beta chain) was profiled in a study of blood T cell repertoires in COVID-19. Germline V gene lookup returns CDR1 SGHAT and CDR2 FQDESV (reference sequence). The CDR3 is 14 amino acids. Trimming left V 6 bases short and J 6 bases short, with 14 bases between. How the authors handled the data: Amplification of reference gene primers was used by the study to estimate nucleated cell counts. The repertoire was sequenced with immunoSEQ multiplex PCR; TCRdb's copy has only in-frame clones and lacks some. Clonal size and the V and J genes are those of that table, whereas D and trimming came from the DNA. The repertoire holds tens of thousands of clones, with around 88% as singletons.

The sequencing input was peripheral blood. The chain carries TRBV11-1 and TRBJ2-2; D not certain. The sequence was collected from a human donor in a cohort sampled during active COVID-19. The CDR3 spells CASSPEMYAGELFF. The CDR3 DNA is TGTGCCAGCAGTCCAGAAATGTATGCCGGGGAGCTGTTTTTT.